Following are 4 T cell receptor beta chains from one sample sequenced in a study of cytomegalovirus exposure and HLA in healthy donors. Data came from immunoSEQ multiplex PCR; TCRdb stores just in-frame clones and leaves some out. Of approximately 97,000 clones detected, around 96% appear once; the ten largest clones hold 0.85% to 0.95%. The specimen was PBMCs. The receptors here all came from a woman in her late teens or twenties in good health and CMV-seronegative.

V gene TRBV30 combines with J gene TRBJ2-1, with 7 bases fitting TRBD2. The V segment lost 2 bases and the J segment 6 bases; nucleotides outside the gene matches: 4. CDR1 is GTSNPN and CDR2 is SVGIG in the germline V gene (reference sequence). The CDR3 sequence is 13 residues long. CDR3 in DNA: TGTGCCTGGAGTAGCGGGACCCCCAATGAGCAGTTCTTC. Protein: CAWSSGTPNEQFF.

This clone showed up just once. This chain joins TRBV25-1 and TRBJ2-1, with a tentative D call TRBD2 (6 bases). From germline, CDR1 is MGHDK and CDR2 SYGVNS. The V end lost 4 bases, the J end lost 6 bases, and 22 bases lay between the germline ends. This CDR3 has 17 amino acids. As DNA, the CDR3 is TGTGCCAGCAGTGCAAGACTAGGACGGGCCCCCATCAATGAGCAGTTCTTC. Residues: CASSARLGRAPINEQFF.

This rearrangement joins TRBV4-3 to TRBJ1-1, with D possibly matching TRBD1 (5 bases). Trimming removed 0 bases from V and 4 bases from J, with 12 bases in between. This CDR3 is built from 15 residues. Germline V gene sequence: CDR1 LGHNA, CDR2 YSLEER. The CDR3 nucleotides read TGCGCCAGCAGCCAAGATTTGGGAGGGACCACTGAAGCTTTCTTT. Encoded protein: CASSQDLGGTTEAFF.

This chain joins TRBV9 and TRBJ1-2; maybe TRBD1 (5 bases). The V end was cut by 6 bases, the J end by 3 bases, with 15 bases between. Germline-derived CDR1 and CDR2 are SGDLS and YYNGEE. The CDR3 totals 14 residues. The CDR3 DNA reads TGTGCCAGCACCCTTCGGGGGAACGACTATGGCTACACCTTC. It yields the protein CASTLRGNDYGYTF. Combining the CDR3 with reference TRBV9 and TRBJ1-2 gives the whole variable domain DSGVTQTPKHLITATGQRVTLRCSPRSGDLSVYWYQQSLDQGLQFLIQYYNGEERAKGNILERFSAQQFPDLHSELNLSSLELGDSALYFCASTLRGNDYGYTFGSGTRLTVV.